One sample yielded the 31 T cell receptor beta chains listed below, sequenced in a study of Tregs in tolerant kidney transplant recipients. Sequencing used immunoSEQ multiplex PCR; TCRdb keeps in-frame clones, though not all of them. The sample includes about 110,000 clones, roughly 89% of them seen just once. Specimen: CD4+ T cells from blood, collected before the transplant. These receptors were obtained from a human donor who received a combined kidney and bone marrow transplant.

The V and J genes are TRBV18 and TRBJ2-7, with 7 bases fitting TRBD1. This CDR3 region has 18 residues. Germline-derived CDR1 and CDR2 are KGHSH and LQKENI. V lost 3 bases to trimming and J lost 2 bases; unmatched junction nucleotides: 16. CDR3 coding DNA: TGTGCCAGCTCACCCGCAACGTTTACCGGGACAGAACCCTACGAGCAGTACTTC. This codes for CASSPATFTGTEPYEQYF.

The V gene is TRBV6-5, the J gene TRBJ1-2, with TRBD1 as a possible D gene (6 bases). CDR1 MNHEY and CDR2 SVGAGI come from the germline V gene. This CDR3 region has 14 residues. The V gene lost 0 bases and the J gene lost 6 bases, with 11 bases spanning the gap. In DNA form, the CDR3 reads TGTGCCAGCAGTTACTCAGGGACAAGTAATGGCTACACCTTC. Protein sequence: CASSYSGTSNGYTF.

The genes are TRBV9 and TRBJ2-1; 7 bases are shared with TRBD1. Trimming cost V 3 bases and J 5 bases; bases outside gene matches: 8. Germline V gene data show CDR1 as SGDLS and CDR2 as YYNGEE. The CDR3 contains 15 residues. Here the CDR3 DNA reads TGTGCCAGCAGCGCCGAGGGCAGGGGGAACAATGAGCAGTTCTTC. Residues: CASSAEGRGNNEQFF.

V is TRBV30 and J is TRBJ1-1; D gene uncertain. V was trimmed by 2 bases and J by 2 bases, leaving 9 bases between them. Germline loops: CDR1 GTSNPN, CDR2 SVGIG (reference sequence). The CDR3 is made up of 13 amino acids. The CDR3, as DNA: TGTGCCTGGAGTCAACAGCAAAACACTGAAGCTTTCTTT. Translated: CAWSQQQNTEAFF.

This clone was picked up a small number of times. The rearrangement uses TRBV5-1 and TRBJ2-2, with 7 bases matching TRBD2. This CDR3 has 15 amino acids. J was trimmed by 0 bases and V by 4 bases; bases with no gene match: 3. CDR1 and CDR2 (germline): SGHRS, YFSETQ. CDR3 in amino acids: CASSVGGTNTGELFF. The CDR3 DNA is TGCGCCAGCAGCGTCGGGGGGACGAACACCGGGGAGCTGTTTTTT.

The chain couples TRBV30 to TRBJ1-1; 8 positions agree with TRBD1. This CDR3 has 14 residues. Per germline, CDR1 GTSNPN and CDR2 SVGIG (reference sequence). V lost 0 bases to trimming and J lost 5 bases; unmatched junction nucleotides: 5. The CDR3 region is CAWSVNRGETEAFF. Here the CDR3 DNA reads TGTGCCTGGAGTGTAAACAGGGGGGAAACTGAAGCTTTCTTT. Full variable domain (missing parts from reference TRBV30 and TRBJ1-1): SQTIHQWPATLVQPVGSPLSLECTVEGTSNPNLYWYRQAAGRGLQLLFYSVGIGQISSEVPQNLSASRPQDRQFILSSKKLLLSDSGFYLCAWSVNRGETEAFFGQGTRLTVV.

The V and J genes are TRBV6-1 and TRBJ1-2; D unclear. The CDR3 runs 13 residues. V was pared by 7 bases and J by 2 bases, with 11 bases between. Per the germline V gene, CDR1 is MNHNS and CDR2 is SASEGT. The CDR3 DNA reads TGTGCCAGCAATCGGCTAGTAAACTATGGCTACACCTTC. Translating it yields CASNRLVNYGYTF.

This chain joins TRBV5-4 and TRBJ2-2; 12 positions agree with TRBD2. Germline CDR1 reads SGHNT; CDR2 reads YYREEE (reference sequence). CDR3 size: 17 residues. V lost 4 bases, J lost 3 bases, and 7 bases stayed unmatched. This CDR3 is CASSAMTSGGHTGELFF. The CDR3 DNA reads TGTGCCAGCAGCGCCATGACTAGCGGGGGTCACACCGGGGAGCTGTTTTTT. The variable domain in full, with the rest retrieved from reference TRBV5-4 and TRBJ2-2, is ETGVTQSPTHLIKTRGQQVTLRCSSQSGHNTVSWYQQALGQGPQFIFQYYREEENGRGNFPPRFSGLQFPNYSSELNVNALELDDSALYLCASSAMTSGGHTGELFFGEGSRLTVL.

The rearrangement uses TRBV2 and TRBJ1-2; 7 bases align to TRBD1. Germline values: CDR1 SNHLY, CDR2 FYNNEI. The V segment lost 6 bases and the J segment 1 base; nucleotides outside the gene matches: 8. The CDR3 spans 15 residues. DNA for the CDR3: TGTGCCAGCAGAACCGACAGGGCGGGTAACTATGGCTACACCTTC. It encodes CASRTDRAGNYGYTF.

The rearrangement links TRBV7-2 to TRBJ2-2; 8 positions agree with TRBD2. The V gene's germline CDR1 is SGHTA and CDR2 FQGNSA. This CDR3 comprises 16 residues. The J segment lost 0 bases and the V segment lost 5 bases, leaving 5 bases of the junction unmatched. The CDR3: CASSLSGGPNTGELFF. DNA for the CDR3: TGTGCCAGCAGCCTCAGCGGGGGCCCGAACACCGGGGAGCTGTTTTTT.

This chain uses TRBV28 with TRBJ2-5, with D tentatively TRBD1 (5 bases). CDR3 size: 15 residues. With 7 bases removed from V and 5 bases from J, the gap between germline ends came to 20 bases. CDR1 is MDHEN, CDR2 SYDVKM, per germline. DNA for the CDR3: TGTGCCAGCACCACGCCTGACAGACCGACTGAGACCCAGTACTTC. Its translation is CASTTPDRPTETQYF.

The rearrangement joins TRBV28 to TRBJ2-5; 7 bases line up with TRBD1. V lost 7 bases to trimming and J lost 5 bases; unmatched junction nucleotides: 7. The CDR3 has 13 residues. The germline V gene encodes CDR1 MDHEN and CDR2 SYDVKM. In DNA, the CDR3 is TGTGCCAGCAAAACCCGGGACAGCGAGACCCAGTACTTC. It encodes CASKTRDSETQYF.

CDR3 amino acids: CASSYSTGSQAFF. The CDR3 region has the DNA TGTGCCAGCAGTTACTCGACCGGGAGTCAAGCTTTCTTT. The genes are TRBV6-5 and TRBJ1-1; no clear D. With 0 bases removed from V and 9 bases from J, the gap between germline ends came to 11 bases. CDR3 size: 13 residues. Germline V gene data show CDR1 as MNHEY and CDR2 as SVGAGI.

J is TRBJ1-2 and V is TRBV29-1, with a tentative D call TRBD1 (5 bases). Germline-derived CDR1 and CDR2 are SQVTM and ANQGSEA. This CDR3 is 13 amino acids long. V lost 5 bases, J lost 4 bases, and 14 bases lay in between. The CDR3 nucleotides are TGCAGCGTTTGGGGCCCGGGCGTCTATGGCTACACCTTC. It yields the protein CSVWGPGVYGYTF.

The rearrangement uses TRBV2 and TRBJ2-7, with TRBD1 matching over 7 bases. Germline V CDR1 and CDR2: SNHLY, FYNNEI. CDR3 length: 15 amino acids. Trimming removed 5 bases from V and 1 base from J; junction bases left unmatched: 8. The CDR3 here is CASSTDRDISYEQYF. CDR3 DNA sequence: TGTGCCAGCAGTACAGACAGGGATATTTCCTACGAGCAGTACTTC.

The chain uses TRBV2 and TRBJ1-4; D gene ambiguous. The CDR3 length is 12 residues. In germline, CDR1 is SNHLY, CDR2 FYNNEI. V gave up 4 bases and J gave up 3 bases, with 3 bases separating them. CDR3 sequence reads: CASSGANEKLFF. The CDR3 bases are TGTGCCAGCAGTGGAGCTAATGAAAAACTGTTTTTT. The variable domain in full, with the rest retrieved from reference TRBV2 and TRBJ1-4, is EPEVTQTPSHQVTQMGQEVILRCVPISNHLYFYWYRQILGQKVEFLVSFYNNEISEKSEIFDDQFSVERPDGSNFTLKIRSTKLEDSAMYFCASSGANEKLFFGSGTQLSVL.

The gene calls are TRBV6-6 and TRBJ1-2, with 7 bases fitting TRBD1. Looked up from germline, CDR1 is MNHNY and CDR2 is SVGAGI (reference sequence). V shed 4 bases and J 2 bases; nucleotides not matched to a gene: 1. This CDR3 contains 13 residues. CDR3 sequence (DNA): TGTGCCAGCAGTTCGGACAGGAACTATGGCTACACCTTC. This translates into CASSSDRNYGYTF.

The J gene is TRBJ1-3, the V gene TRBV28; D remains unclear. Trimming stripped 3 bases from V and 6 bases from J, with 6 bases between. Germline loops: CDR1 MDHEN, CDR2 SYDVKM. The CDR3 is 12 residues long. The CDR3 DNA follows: TGTGCCAGCAGTTTCTCGGTAAACACCATATATTTT. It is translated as CASSFSVNTIYF.

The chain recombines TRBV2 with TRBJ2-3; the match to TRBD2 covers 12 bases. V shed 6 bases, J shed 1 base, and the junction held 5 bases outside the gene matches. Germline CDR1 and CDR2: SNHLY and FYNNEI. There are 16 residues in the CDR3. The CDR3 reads CASRSTSGGRTDTQYF. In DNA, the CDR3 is TGTGCCAGCAGGTCGACTAGCGGGGGCCGCACAGATACGCAGTATTTT.

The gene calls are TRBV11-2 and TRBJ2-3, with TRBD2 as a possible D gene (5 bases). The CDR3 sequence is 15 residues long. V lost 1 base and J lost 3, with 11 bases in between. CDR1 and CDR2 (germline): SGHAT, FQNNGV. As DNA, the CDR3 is TGTGCCAGCAGCTTAGTATGGGAGCGAACAGATACGCAGTATTTT. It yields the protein CASSLVWERTDTQYF.

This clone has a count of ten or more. The CDR3, as DNA: TGTGCCAGCAGTGAAGGCCTGTTGGGGGCAGGGGAGCAGTACTTC. Translating it yields CASSEGLLGAGEQYF. The chain carries TRBV6-1 and TRBJ2-7, with TRBD1 as a possible D gene (6 bases). Trimming cost V 1 base and J 7 bases, with 17 bases left between them. The CDR3 has 15 residues. Germline V lookup: CDR1 MNHNS, CDR2 SASEGT.

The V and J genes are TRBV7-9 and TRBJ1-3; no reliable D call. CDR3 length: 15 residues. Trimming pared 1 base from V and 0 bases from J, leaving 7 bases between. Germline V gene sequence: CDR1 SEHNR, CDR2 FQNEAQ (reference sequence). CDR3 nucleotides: TGTGCCAGCAGCTTAGATCGCAGCTCTGGAAACACCATATATTTT. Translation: CASSLDRSSGNTIYF.

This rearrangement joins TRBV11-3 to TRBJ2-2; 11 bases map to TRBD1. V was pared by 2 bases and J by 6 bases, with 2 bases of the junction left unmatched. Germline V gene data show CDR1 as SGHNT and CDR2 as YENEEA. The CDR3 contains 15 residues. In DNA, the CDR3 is TGTGCCAGCAGCTTACAGGGACAGGGGGCCGGGGAGCTGTTTTTT. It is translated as CASSLQGQGAGELFF.

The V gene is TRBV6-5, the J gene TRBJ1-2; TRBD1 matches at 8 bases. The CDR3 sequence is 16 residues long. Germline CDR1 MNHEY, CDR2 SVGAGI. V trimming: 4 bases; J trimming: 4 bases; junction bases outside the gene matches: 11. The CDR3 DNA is TGTGCCAGCAGTTCCATACAGGGGGTTAGCGGCTATGGCTACACCTTC. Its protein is CASSSIQGVSGYGYTF.

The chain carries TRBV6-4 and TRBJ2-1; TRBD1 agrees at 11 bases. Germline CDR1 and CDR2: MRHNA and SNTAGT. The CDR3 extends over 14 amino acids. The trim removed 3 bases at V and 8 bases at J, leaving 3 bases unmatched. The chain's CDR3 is CASSEPGQGDEQFF. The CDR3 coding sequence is TGTGCCAGCAGTGAACCGGGACAGGGGGATGAGCAGTTCTTC.

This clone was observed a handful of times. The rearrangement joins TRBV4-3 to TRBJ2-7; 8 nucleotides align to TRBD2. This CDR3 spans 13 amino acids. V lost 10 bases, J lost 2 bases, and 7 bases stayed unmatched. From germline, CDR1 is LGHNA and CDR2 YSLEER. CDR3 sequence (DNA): TGCGCCAACGGGGCGGGAGGAACCTACGAGCAGTACTTC. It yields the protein CANGAGGTYEQYF.

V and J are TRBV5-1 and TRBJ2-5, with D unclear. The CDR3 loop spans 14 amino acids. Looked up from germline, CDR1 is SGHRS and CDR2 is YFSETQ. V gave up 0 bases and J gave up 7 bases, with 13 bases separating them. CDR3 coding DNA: TGCGCCAGCAGCTTGGGGCTGAGCCCAGGGACCCAGTACTTC. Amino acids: CASSLGLSPGTQYF.

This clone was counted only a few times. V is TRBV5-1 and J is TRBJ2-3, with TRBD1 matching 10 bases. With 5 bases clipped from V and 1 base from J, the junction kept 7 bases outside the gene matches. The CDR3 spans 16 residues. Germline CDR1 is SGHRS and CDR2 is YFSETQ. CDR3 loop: CASSTGTGDGTDTQYF. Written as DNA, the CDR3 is TGCGCCAGCAGTACCGGGACAGGGGATGGCACAGATACGCAGTATTTT.

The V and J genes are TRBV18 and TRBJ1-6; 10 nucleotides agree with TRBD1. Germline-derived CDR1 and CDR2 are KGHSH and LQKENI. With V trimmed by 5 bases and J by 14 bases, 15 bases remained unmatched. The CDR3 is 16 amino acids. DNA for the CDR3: TGTGCCAGCTCAGCATCCGGGACAGGGGACGAAGGGGCCCTCCACTTT. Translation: CASSASGTGDEGALHF.

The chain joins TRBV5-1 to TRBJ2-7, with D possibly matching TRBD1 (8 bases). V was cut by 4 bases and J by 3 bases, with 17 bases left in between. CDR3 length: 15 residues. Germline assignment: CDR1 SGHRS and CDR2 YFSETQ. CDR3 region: CASSRGDRIVYEQYF. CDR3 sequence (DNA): TGCGCCAGCAGCCGGGGGGACAGGATTGTCTACGAGCAGTACTTC.

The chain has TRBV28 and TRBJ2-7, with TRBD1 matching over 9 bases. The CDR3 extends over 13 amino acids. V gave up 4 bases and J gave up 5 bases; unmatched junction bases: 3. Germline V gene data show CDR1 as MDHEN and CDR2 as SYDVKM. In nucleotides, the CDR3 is TGTGCCAGCAGTTCGGGACAGGGCGACGAGCAGTACTTC. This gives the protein CASSSGQGDEQYF.